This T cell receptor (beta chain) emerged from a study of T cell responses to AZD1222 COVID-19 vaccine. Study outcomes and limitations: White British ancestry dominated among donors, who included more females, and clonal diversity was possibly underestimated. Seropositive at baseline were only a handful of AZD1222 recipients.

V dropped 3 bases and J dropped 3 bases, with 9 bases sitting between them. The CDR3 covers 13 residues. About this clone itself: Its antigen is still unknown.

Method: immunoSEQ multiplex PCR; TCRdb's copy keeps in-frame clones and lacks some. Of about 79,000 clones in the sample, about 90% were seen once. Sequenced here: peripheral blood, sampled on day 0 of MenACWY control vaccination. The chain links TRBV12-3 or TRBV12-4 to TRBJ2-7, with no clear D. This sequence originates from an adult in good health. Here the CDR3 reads CASSFGMGYEQYF. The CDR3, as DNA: TGTGCCAGCAGTTTTGGAATGGGCTACGAGCAGTACTTC.